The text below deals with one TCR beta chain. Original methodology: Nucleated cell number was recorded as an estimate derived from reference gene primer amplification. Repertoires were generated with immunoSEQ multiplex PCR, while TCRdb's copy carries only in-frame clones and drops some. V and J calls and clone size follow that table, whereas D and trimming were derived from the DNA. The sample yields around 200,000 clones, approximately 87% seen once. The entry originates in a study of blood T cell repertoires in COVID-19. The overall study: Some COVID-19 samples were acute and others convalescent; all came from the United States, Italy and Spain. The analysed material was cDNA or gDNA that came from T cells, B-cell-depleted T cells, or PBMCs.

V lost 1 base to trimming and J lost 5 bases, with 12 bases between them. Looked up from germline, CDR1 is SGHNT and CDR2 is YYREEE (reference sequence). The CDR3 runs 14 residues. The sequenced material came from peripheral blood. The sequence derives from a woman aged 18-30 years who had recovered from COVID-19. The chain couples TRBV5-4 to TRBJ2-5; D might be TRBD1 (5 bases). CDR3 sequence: CASSLKAGHETQYF. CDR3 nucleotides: TGTGCCAGCAGCTTGAAGGCAGGGCACGAGACCCAGTACTTC.